Below are 6 T cell receptor beta chains sequenced from a single sample in a study of blood T cell dynamics during melanoma immunotherapy. Measured with immunoSEQ multiplex PCR; TCRdb has only the in-frame clones, and not every one. The repertoire holds about 11,000 clones, with 87% as singletons. Specified time point: week 3, after first cycle of checkpoint inhibitor. The specimen comprised blood, sampled from a patient treated with checkpoint blockade. The receptor source for this set is a human donor with melanoma.

The chain links TRBV6-6 to TRBJ1-5; D is perhaps TRBD1 (5 bases). Per germline, CDR1 MNHNY and CDR2 SVGAGI (reference sequence). Between the trimmed V and J ends, which lost 4 bases and 3 bases, there was a span of 13 bases. This CDR3 contains 15 residues. CDR3 bases: TGTGCCAGCAGTTTCCCGGGGGGGAACAATCAGCCCCAGCATTTT. It translates to CASSFPGGNNQPQHF.

V gene TRBV19 combines with J gene TRBJ2-2; 10 nucleotides align to TRBD1. CDR1 and CDR2 (germline): LNHDA, SQIVND (reference sequence). The CDR3 contains 16 residues. With V trimmed by 5 bases and J by 4 bases, 7 bases remained unmatched. CDR3 coding DNA: TGTGCCAGTAGTGTCGACAGGGGGCGGATCACCGGGGAGCTGTTTTTT. This gives the protein CASSVDRGRITGELFF.

The chain carries TRBV4-1 and TRBJ2-5, with TRBD1 identical over 7 bases. The V gene end was trimmed by 3 bases and the J gene end by 6 bases; junction bases not matched to a gene: 16. Germline V gene data show CDR1 as MGHRA and CDR2 as YSYEKL. The CDR3 length is 17 residues. CDR3 DNA: TGCGCCAGCAGCCAGGCTGTACAGGGGTTTAGTTTCAAGACCCAGTACTTC. Translation gives CASSQAVQGFSFKTQYF.

For the CDR3, the DNA is TGTGCCAGCAATGCTCCGGGACAGGGAAGCCACGAGCAGTACTTC. This sequence encodes CASNAPGQGSHEQYF. V usage is TRBV6-6 and J usage is TRBJ2-7, with 9 bases that match TRBD1. V lost 7 bases, J lost 5 bases, and 12 bases stayed unmatched. Germline CDR1 reads MNHNY; CDR2 reads SVGAGI (reference sequence). CDR3 length: 15 residues.

The chain couples TRBV11-2 to TRBJ2-5; 11 nucleotides line up with TRBD2. This CDR3 comprises 16 residues. Germline trimming cut 8 bases from V and 5 bases from J; bases unmatched to any gene: 13. CDR1 SGHAT and CDR2 FQNNGV come from the germline V gene. The CDR3 bases are TGTGCCAGCTCCCTAAGGGCTAGCGGGGGGTGGGAGACCCAGTACTTC. This sequence encodes CASSLRASGGWETQYF.

The chain recombines TRBV10-1 with TRBJ2-7; maybe TRBD1 (6 bases). With 0 bases removed from V and 0 bases from J, the gap between germline ends came to 18 bases. This CDR3 region has 18 residues. Germline V gene lookup returns CDR1 WNHNN and CDR2 SYGVQD (reference sequence). CDR3 in DNA: TGCGCCAGCAGTGAGTCGACAGGTCTAGCTGGTAGCTCCTACGAGCAGTACTTC. Protein: CASSESTGLAGSSYEQYF.